One sample yielded the 21 T cell receptor beta chains listed below, sequenced in a study of blood T cells in healthy people across ages. Next came a second PCR, run for roughly 6 to 11 cycles, which used a sample-barcoded 5' primer along with a J-beta primer mix. TCRdb fed the 5' RACE reads into MiXCR, producing one record per CDR3 protein. The sample holds under 2,000,000 distinct CDR3 sequences, about 50% seen once. Sequencing used blood. Receptor source: a woman in her 40s in good health.

V gene TRBV10-2 combines with J gene TRBJ2-5; 7 nucleotides agree with TRBD1. V was pared by 10 bases and J by 1 base, with 12 bases of the junction left unmatched. The CDR3 length is 15 residues. Germline CDR1 and CDR2: WSHSY and SAAADI. CDR3 in DNA: TGCGCCACCCGACCGACAGGGTGGAGCCAAGAGACCCAGTACTTC. Amino acid sequence: CATRPTGWSQETQYF.

This sequence joins TRBV7-6 and TRBJ2-7; D may correspond to TRBD1 or TRBD2 (5 bases each). The DNA matches TRBJ2-4 better at its end, which makes the J call doubtful. CDR1 SGHVS and CDR2 FNYEAQ come from the germline V gene. CDR3 length: 13 amino acids. In nucleotides, the CDR3 is TGTGCCAGCAGCTGCGGGCAGGGTGACATTCAGTACTTC. Its protein is CASSCGQGDIQYF.

The chain has TRBV9 and TRBJ2-5; D remains ambiguous. The V end was cut by 0 bases, the J end by 11 bases, with 14 bases between. The germline CDR1 and CDR2 sequences are SGDLS and YYNGEE. The CDR3 length is 13 residues. Written as DNA, the CDR3 is TGTGCCAGCAGCGTAGCCGGCGGCTTAGTTCAGTACTTC. It specifies CASSVAGGLVQYF. Based on the CDR3 plus reference TRBV9 and TRBJ2-5, the full variable domain is DSGVTQTPKHLITATGQRVTLRCSPRSGDLSVYWYQQSLDQGLQFLIQYYNGEERAKGNILERFSAQQFPDLHSELNLSSLELGDSALYFCASSVAGGLVQYFGPGTRLLVL.

This clonotype was observed a few times. The chain links TRBV25-1 to TRBJ1-5; 7 bases map to TRBD1. From germline, CDR1 is MGHDK and CDR2 SYGVNS. Trimming at V came to 6 bases and at J to 7 bases, leaving 9 bases not matched to a gene. This CDR3 contains 14 residues. Here the CDR3 reads CASSGRAGGQPQHF. CDR3 DNA sequence: TGTGCCAGCAGCGGTCGGGCAGGGGGACAGCCCCAGCATTTT.

This clonotype has more than one count but fewer than ten. V is TRBV3-1 and J is TRBJ2-7; D is ambiguous. CDR1 is LGHDT and CDR2 is YNNKEL in the germline V gene (reference sequence). V was shortened by 0 bases and J by 12 bases, with 18 bases between the two germline ends. CDR3 length equals 14 residues. CDR3: CASSQDVDFPDVYF. CDR3 coding DNA: TGTGCCAGCAGCCAAGATGTTGACTTTCCTGACGTGTACTTC.

The chain recombines TRBV5-1 with TRBJ2-2; TRBD2 is a possible D gene (6 bases). V was clipped by 0 bases and J by 1 base, with 10 bases between them. The CDR3 totals 16 residues. The V gene's germline CDR1 is SGHRS and CDR2 YFSETQ. The chain's CDR3 is CASSLGPAGNTGELFF. The CDR3 DNA sequence: TGCGCCAGCAGCTTGGGACCAGCGGGGAACACCGGGGAGCTGTTTTTT.

The CDR3 here is CSARDSRDTEAFF. The CDR3 DNA sequence: TGCAGTGCTAGAGACAGTCGGGACACTGAAGCTTTCTTT. This chain connects TRBV20-1 to TRBJ1-1; D is unresolved. The CDR3 consists of 13 residues. The ends were cut back, 0 bases at V and 3 bases at J, with 8 bases in the middle. Germline loops: CDR1 DFQATT, CDR2 SNEGSKA (reference sequence).

This chain connects TRBV4-2 to TRBJ2-4; 7 bases map to TRBD1. Germline loops: CDR1 LGHNA, CDR2 YNFKEQ. V gave up 0 bases and J gave up 0 bases; unmatched junction bases: 5. CDR3 length equals 17 residues. CDR3 loop: CASSQDQGGLAKNIQYF. In DNA, the CDR3 is TGTGCCAGCAGCCAAGATCAAGGGGGCCTAGCCAAAAACATTCAGTACTTC.

This rearrangement joins TRBV10-3 to TRBJ2-7; tentative D call: TRBD1 (5 bases). Trimming shortened V by 10 bases and J by 0 bases, and 13 bases separated the two germline ends. CDR3 size: 13 residues. Germline V CDR1 and CDR2: ENHRY, SYGVKD. CDR3 sequence: CATATASSYEQYF. CDR3 in DNA: TGTGCCACGGCGACAGCAAGCTCCTACGAGCAGTACTTC.

This clonotype was picked up many times. The V gene is TRBV6-6, the J gene TRBJ2-6, with 9 bases fitting TRBD1. Germline V gene data show CDR1 as MNHNY and CDR2 as SVGAGI (reference sequence). Trimming removed 6 bases from V and 0 bases from J; junction bases left unmatched: 0. The length of the CDR3 is 15 residues. The CDR3 here is CASRGQGSGANVLTF. CDR3 DNA sequence: TGTGCCAGCAGGGGACAGGGCTCTGGGGCCAACGTCCTGACTTTC.

This clonotype was observed a few times. This chain connects TRBV20-1 to TRBJ1-5; D remains unclear. This CDR3 is 13 amino acids long. V lost 0 bases and J 9 bases, leaving 12 bases between the germline ends. Germline loops: CDR1 DFQATT, CDR2 SNEGSKA (reference sequence). CDR3: CSAREALWGPQHF. The DNA for the CDR3 is TGCAGTGCTAGAGAGGCCCTATGGGGGCCCCAGCATTTT.

This clonotype was counted only a few times. The gene calls are TRBV6-5 and TRBJ1-1, with TRBD1 as a possible D gene (6 bases). Per the germline V gene, CDR1 is MNHEY and CDR2 is SVGAGI. The CDR3 extends over 16 amino acids. V was trimmed by 0 bases and J by 3 bases, leaving 14 bases between them. CDR3 sequence reads: CASSYSHRAWDTEAFF. Here the CDR3 DNA reads TGTGCCAGCAGTTACTCCCACAGGGCTTGGGACACTGAAGCTTTCTTT.

The CDR3 bases are TGCAGTGCTAGAGCTATCAGTGTCGGCAATCAGCCCCAGCATTTT. This translates into CSARAISVGNQPQHF. The chain employs TRBV20-1 and TRBJ1-5; D not certain. The V gene lost 1 base and the J gene lost 2 bases, with 12 bases spanning the gap. This CDR3 has 15 amino acids. Germline V gene sequence: CDR1 DFQATT, CDR2 SNEGSKA (reference sequence).

This clonotype was seen a handful of times. The chain employs TRBV20-1 and TRBJ2-5; tentatively, D is TRBD1 (7 bases). Germline CDR1 reads DFQATT; CDR2 reads SNEGSKA (reference sequence). Trimming left V 4 bases short and J 0 bases short, with 12 bases between. This CDR3 spans 14 amino acids. CDR3 nucleotides: TGCAGTGCTACAGGGGGGAATTACCAAGAGACCCAGTACTTC. Its protein is CSATGGNYQETQYF.

This clonotype was seen at least ten times. V and J are TRBV12-3 or TRBV12-4 and TRBJ1-2, with D perhaps TRBD1 (5 bases). CDR3 size: 14 residues. V was cut by 3 bases and J by 0 bases, with 8 bases left in between. Here the CDR3 reads CASSFGGANYGYTF. The CDR3 DNA reads as TGTGCCAGCAGTTTTGGGGGTGCTAACTATGGCTACACCTTC.

The chain links TRBV4-1 to TRBJ2-7; tentative D call: TRBD2 (6 bases). The end of the DNA aligns better with TRBJ2-5, so the J call may be wrong. The CDR3 has 16 amino acids. CDR1 and CDR2 from the germline V gene are MGHRA and YSYEKL. CDR3 loop: CASSHEETSFGETQYF. CDR3 bases: TGCGCCAGCAGCCACGAAGAAACTAGCTTCGGGGAGACCCAGTACTTC.

The rearrangement links TRBV11-2 to TRBJ1-1; D gene ambiguous. The CDR3 consists of 12 residues. Trimming removed 2 bases at V and 10 bases at J, with 11 bases between. The germline gives CDR1 SGHAT, CDR2 FQNNGV. As DNA, the CDR3 is TGTGCCAGCAGCTTACGTACGGCCCTAGCTTTCTTT. This sequence encodes CASSLRTALAFF.

The chain combines TRBV7-2 with TRBJ2-5, with a tentative D call TRBD2 (6 bases). The V and J ends lost 7 bases and 5 bases respectively, with 20 bases between them. Germline CDR1 and CDR2: SGHTA and FQGNSA. This CDR3 contains 15 residues. The CDR3 here is CASTRGSGVGETQYF. CDR3 bases: TGTGCCAGCACCCGAGGGTCGGGGGTCGGGGAGACCCAGTACTTC.

The DNA of the CDR3 is TGTGCCATCAGTGAGTCGGAGGGTTTTGGCTATGGCTACACCTTC. This translates into CAISESEGFGYGYTF. The chain recombines TRBV10-3 with TRBJ1-2; D gene unclear. The ends were cut back, 0 bases at V and 4 bases at J, with 12 bases in the middle. The germline gives CDR1 ENHRY, CDR2 SYGVKD. The CDR3 consists of 15 residues.

The chain employs TRBV6-5 and TRBJ2-3; no firm D call. The CDR3 has 14 residues. CDR1 is MNHEY, CDR2 SVGAGI, per germline. The ends were cut back, 0 bases at V and 6 bases at J, with 10 bases in the middle. This CDR3 is CASSYSDGPDTQYF. CDR3 DNA sequence: TGTGCCAGCAGTTACTCCGATGGCCCGGATACGCAGTATTTT.

The rearrangement joins TRBV10-3 to TRBJ2-7, with D perhaps matching TRBD2 (7 bases). The CDR3 is 13 amino acids. CDR1 is ENHRY, CDR2 SYGVKD, per germline. V dropped 9 bases and J dropped 1 base, with 13 bases sitting between them. The CDR3 reads CAIKGGVSYEQYF. DNA of the CDR3: TGTGCCATAAAGGGGGGGGTTTCCTACGAGCAGTACTTC.